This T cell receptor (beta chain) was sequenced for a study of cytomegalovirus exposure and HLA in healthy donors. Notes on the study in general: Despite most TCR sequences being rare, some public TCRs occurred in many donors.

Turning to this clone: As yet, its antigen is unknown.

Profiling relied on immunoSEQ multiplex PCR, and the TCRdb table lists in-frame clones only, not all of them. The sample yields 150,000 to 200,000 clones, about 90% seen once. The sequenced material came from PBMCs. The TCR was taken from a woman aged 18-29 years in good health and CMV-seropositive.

This CDR3 is CASTRGPPGGGYTF. In nucleotides, the CDR3 is TGTGCCAGCACGAGGGGTCCCCCAGGGGGGGGCTACACCTTC. This rearrangement joins TRBV11-2 to TRBJ1-2; the match to TRBD1 covers 7 bases. J lost 8 bases, V lost 7 bases, and 13 bases had no gene match. Germline assignment: CDR1 SGHAT and CDR2 FQNNGV. This CDR3 has 14 amino acids.